This T cell receptor beta chain derives from a study of cytotoxic CD8 clonotypes in ibrutinib-treated CLL. Study-wide background: For this cohort, patients were some eleven relapsed/refractory and some 15 treatment-naive, while roughly 17 were IGHV unmutated. Overall study findings and caveats: There were few public clonotypes, and on treatment they contracted or stayed stable.

TCRdb's copy holds only in-frame clones and misses some; the assay was immunoSEQ multiplex PCR. The table has under 300,000 clones, 70% seen once. Concerning this clone: The antigen is undetermined.

V was pared by 5 bases and J by 8 bases, with 10 bases of the junction left unmatched. The germline CDR1 and CDR2 sequences are MDHEN and SYDVKM. This CDR3 has 14 amino acids. This TCR derives from a human donor with chronic lymphocytic leukemia. The chain has TRBV28 and TRBJ2-3, with 7 bases identical to TRBD1. Sequenced material: PBMCs, taken after 24 months of ibrutinib treatment. CDR3 sequence: CASSLPTGKGTQYF. The CDR3, as DNA: TGTGCCAGCAGTCTCCCGACAGGGAAGGGTACGCAGTATTTT. Complete variable domain (other parts from reference TRBV28 and TRBJ2-3): DVKVTQSSRYLVKRTGEKVFLECVQDMDHENMFWYRQDPGLGLRLIYFSYDVKMKEKGDIPEGYSVSREKKERFSLILESASTNQTSMYLCASSLPTGKGTQYFGPGTRLTVL.